What follows is one TCR beta chain and its context. The antigen is not known. Using its own MiXCR run on the reads, TCRdb lists one record per CDR3 protein. The sample includes a few hundred thousand distinct CDR3 sequences, 15% to 20% of them seen just once. V gave up 6 bases and J gave up 9 bases, with 15 bases separating them. The CDR3 extends over 12 amino acids. Germline V gene lookup returns CDR1 DFQATT and CDR2 SNEGSKA (reference sequence). These data originate in a study of T cell repertoires in cytomegalovirus infection. Turning to the study itself: Indications of both CMV infection and matching HLA type were provided by public TCR beta signatures.

Overall study findings and caveats: HLA-C-restricted CMV clonotypes gave the most frequent clonotype in two of eight donors.

Sequenced sample: PBMCs. This clonotype was sampled from a human donor in good health (CMV status not recorded). Some clones in this sample may be carry-over from other donors' samples. This sequence joins TRBV20-1 and TRBJ1-5, with a weak D call TRBD1 (5 bases). The DNA for the CDR3 is TGCAGTGCCAGTAAAGGGGAAAGGCCCCAGCATTTT. Translation gives CSASKGERPQHF.